This is a list of T cell receptor beta chains from one sample in a study of T cell responses to AZD1222 COVID-19 vaccine. TCRdb's copy holds only in-frame clones and misses some; the assay was immunoSEQ multiplex PCR. In the table there are under 200,000 clones, roughly 90% of which are singletons. Material: peripheral blood, obtained on day 0 of AZD1222 vaccination. These receptors came from an adult in good health. The CDR3 runs from the conserved cysteine through the conserved F or W. Fields, in order: D gene, J gene, clone size, V gene, CDR3 protein, CDR3 DNA. The D gene is left open where the match is weak. Clone size is stated in some rows and not others, as once, few, many or a class when expanded.

. | TRBJ1-1 | . | TRBV12-3/TRBV12-4 | CASSFAGAGEAFF | TGTGCCAGCAGTTTTGCGGGGGCCGGTGAAGCTTTCTTT
. | TRBJ2-7 | once | TRBV5-4 | CASSKGLGENYEQYF | TGTGCCAGCAGCAAGGGCCTAGGCGAGAACTACGAGCAGTACTTC
. | TRBJ1-5 | . | TRBV6-5 | CASSWAGVDQPQHF | TGTGCCAGCAGTTGGGCAGGGGTGGATCAGCCCCAGCATTTT
TRBD1 | TRBJ1-1 | . | TRBV7-2 | CASSFLRQGEAFF | TGTGCCAGCAGCTTCTTACGACAGGGGGAAGCTTTCTTT
. | TRBJ1-5 | . | TRBV19 | CASSLRGANQPQHF | TGTGCCAGTAGTCTGCGCGGGGCTAATCAGCCCCAGCATTTT
. | TRBJ1-5 | . | TRBV27 | CASSSLGQPQHF | TGTGCCAGCAGTTCCTTAGGGCAGCCCCAGCATTTT
. | TRBJ2-7 | few | TRBV5-6 | CATSSSYSYEQYF | TGTGCCACCTCATCCTCTTACTCCTACGAGCAGTACTTC
. | TRBJ1-4 | . | TRBV28 | CASSLIGANEKLFF | TGTGCCAGCAGTTTGATTGGGGCTAATGAAAAACTGTTTTTT
. | TRBJ1-4 | . | TRBV29-1 | CSALLGDPTEGLFF | TGCAGCGCCTTACTGGGGGACCCGACGGAAGGACTGTTTTTT
. | TRBJ2-3 | . | TRBV11-1 | CASSLGDPDTQYF | TGTGCCAGCAGCTTAGGGGACCCAGATACGCAGTATTTT
. | TRBJ1-4 | . | TRBV6-5 | CASWGRGEKLFF | TGTGCCAGCTGGGGTAGGGGCGAAAAACTGTTTTTT
TRBD2 | TRBJ2-7 | . | TRBV15 | CATSRALAGDPGEQYF | TGTGCCACCAGCAGAGCGTTAGCGGGAGATCCAGGAGAGCAGTACTTC
. | TRBJ1-1 | . | TRBV9 | CASSATTVNTEAFF | TGTGCCAGCAGCGCCACTACAGTGAACACTGAAGCTTTCTTT
TRBD1 | TRBJ2-7 | . | TRBV7-6 | CASSLRDSFYEQYF | TGTGCCAGCAGCTTAAGGGACAGTTTCTACGAGCAGTACTTC
. | TRBJ1-1 | few | TRBV30 | CAWRRDSNTEAFF | TGTGCCTGGAGGCGTGACAGTAACACTGAAGCTTTCTTT
. | TRBJ2-7 | . | TRBV28 | CASRPGALEQYF | TGTGCCAGCAGGCCGGGGGCCCTGGAGCAGTACTTC